Below are 15 T cell receptor beta chains sequenced from a single sample in a study of T cell clonality in common variable immunodeficiency. Assay: immunoSEQ multiplex PCR; the TCRdb copy retains only in-frame clones and omits some. Listed for the sample are 15,000 to 20,000 clones, none seen a single time. These receptors' antigens are unknown. Study-level findings and limits: Reportedly, TCR beta sequences from common variable immunodeficiency showed fewer deletions and N-nucleotide insertions.

The sample was peripheral blood mononuclear cells. Every receptor here comes from a human donor with common variable immunodeficiency.

On this clone itself: Read sequence stops 3 residues before the CDR3 end, and the germline J gene provides the missing end. V and J are TRBV19 and TRBJ2-2; 10 bases agree with TRBD2. This CDR3 contains 14 residues. CDR1 is LNHDA and CDR2 is SQIVND in the germline V gene (reference sequence). Germline trimming cut 8 bases from V and 6 bases from J; bases unmatched to any gene: 6. The CDR3 sequence: CASRPSGSPGELFF. CDR3 DNA (partial): TGTGCCAGTCGGCCTAGCGGGAGTCCCGGGGAG.

This clone was counted only a few times. Incomplete CDR3 DNA: TGTGCCAGCTCACCCGCGACAGGGGGTAAAACTGGAAACACC. Amino acids: CASSPATGGKTGNT. In full, the CDR3 reads CASSPATGGKTGNTIYF. The rearrangement joins TRBV18 to TRBJ1-3; 9 positions match TRBD1. The read falls 3 residues short of the CDR3 end, and the missing part is taken from the germline J gene. CDR3 length: 17 residues. Germline assignment: CDR1 KGHSH and CDR2 LQKENI. V was pared by 3 bases and J by 2 bases, with 8 bases of the junction left unmatched.

Note on this clone: The DNA ends 3 residues before the CDR3 does, and the rest of the CDR3 is filled in from the germline J gene. This chain connects TRBV7-3 to TRBJ2-1; 7 bases fit TRBD2. Unmatched junction bases numbered 8, after V lost 2 bases and J lost 7 bases. Germline assignment: CDR1 SGHTA and CDR2 FQGTGA. CDR3 size: 15 residues. The CDR3: CASSLVASGGNEQFF. Incomplete CDR3 DNA: TGTGCCAGCAGCTTAGTGGCTAGCGGAGGGAATGAG.

Concerning this clone itself: The read ends 3 residues shy of where the CDR3 ends; the end is completed using the germline J gene. The V gene is TRBV7-9, the J gene TRBJ1-1; D is unresolved. The germline V and J ends were trimmed by 5 bases and 5 bases, with 12 bases remaining between them. The CDR3 runs 13 residues. CDR1 and CDR2 (germline): SEHNR, FQNEAQ (reference sequence). CDR3 bases read: TGTGCCAGCAGCCCCAGAGAGAGGACTGAA. Encoded protein: CASSPRERTE. The entire CDR3 sequence reads CASSPRERTEAFF. Full variable domain (remainder filled in from reference TRBV7-9 and TRBJ1-1): DTGVSQNPRHKITKRGQNVTFRCDPISEHNRLYWYRQTLGQGPEFLTYFQNEAQLEKSRLLSDRFSAERPKGSFSTLEIQRTEQGDSAMYLCASSPRERTEAFFGQGTRLTVV.

This clone is labeled medium-sized. The read gets to within 3 residues of the CDR3 end, and the germline J gene fills in the rest. J is TRBJ2-1 and V is TRBV29-1, with a possible D match to TRBD2 (6 bases). The CDR3 has 13 residues. Per the germline V gene, CDR1 is SQVTM and CDR2 is ANQGSEA. V lost 4 bases and J 9 bases, leaving 16 bases between the germline ends. The CDR3 bases that were read are TGCAGCGTTGTAACGGGACTCAAGTTTGAG. The encoded protein is CSVVTGLKFE. The complete CDR3 sequence is CSVVTGLKFEQFF.

The sample holds a few counts of this clone. The read stops 3 residues short of the end of the CDR3; the missing end is completed from the germline J gene. The chain carries TRBV20-1 and TRBJ2-7; 7 bases align to TRBD2. This CDR3 contains 14 residues. Germline-derived CDR1 and CDR2 are DFQATT and SNEGSKA (reference sequence). Trimming took 4 bases from V and 2 from J; bases not matched to a gene: 8. The part of the CDR3 DNA that was read is TGCAGTGCTACCGCTAGCGGTAACCCCTACGAG. Its translation: CSATASGNPYE. The CDR3 reads in full as CSATASGNPYEQYF.

This clone has only a few counts. Coverage ceases 3 residues before the CDR3 finishes, and the germline J gene fills in the end. J is TRBJ2-5 and V is TRBV6-2 or TRBV6-3, with 10 bases lining up with TRBD2. The CDR3 contains 16 residues. Germline CDR1 reads MNHEY; CDR2 reads SVGEGT. The V and J ends lost 4 bases and 5 bases, in that order; junction bases with no gene match: 10. CDR3 DNA (partial): TGTGCCAGCAGTTTGGGAAAGCGGGGGGGCTTCGAGACC. As protein: CASSLGKRGGFET. The whole CDR3 region reads CASSLGKRGGFETQYF.

Within the sample, this clone is large. The CDR3 protein is CASSSFSGGFSYEQYF. The covered CDR3 bases are TGCGCCAGCAGCTCTTTTAGCGGGGGGTTCTCCTACGAG. V is TRBV5-1 and J is TRBJ2-7; 10 positions match TRBD2. Coverage ceases 3 residues before the CDR3 finishes, and the germline J gene fills in the end. The CDR3 extends over 16 amino acids. J lost 0 bases, V lost 3 bases, and 6 bases had no gene match. Germline assignment: CDR1 SGHRS and CDR2 YFSETQ.

This clone has only a few counts. The read ends 3 residues before the CDR3 terminus; that terminus is restored from the germline J gene. At the DNA level, this CDR3 is encoded by other sequences in the same sample as well. The chain has TRBV7-8 and TRBJ2-7; D not resolved. The germline V and J ends were trimmed by 5 bases and 4 bases, with 6 bases remaining between them. Per the germline V gene, CDR1 is SGHVS and CDR2 is FQNEAQ. The CDR3 is made up of 11 amino acids. CDR3 protein: CASSQAYEQYF. The covered CDR3 bases are TGTGCCAGCAGCCAAGCGTACGAG.

As regards this clone: The CDR3 end falls 3 residues outside the read, so it is completed with the germline J gene. The chain couples TRBV6-1 to TRBJ2-3; D perhaps matches TRBD1 (6 bases). The CDR3 loop spans 13 amino acids. Germline V gene lookup returns CDR1 MNHNS and CDR2 SASEGT. The chain's CDR3 is CASSGTGSITQYF. The covered CDR3 bases are TGTGCCAGCAGTGGAACAGGGAGTATAACG.

CDR3 loop: CAWSVPGQGKGNTIYF. The sequenced CDR3 bases are TGTGCCTGGAGTGTACCGGGTCAGGGGAAGGGAAACACC. This chain links TRBV30 with TRBJ1-3, with D tentatively TRBD1 (6 bases). Read sequence stops 3 residues before the CDR3 end, and the germline J gene provides the missing end. Trimming pared 0 bases from V and 4 bases from J, leaving 16 bases between. The CDR3 totals 16 residues. Germline V lookup: CDR1 GTSNPN, CDR2 SVGIG (reference sequence).

Worth noting for this clone: The CDR3 goes on 3 residues after the read ends, and that part is filled in from the germline J gene. The chain is built from TRBV18 and TRBJ1-2, with 7 bases fitting TRBD1. V lost 5 bases and J lost 4; bases outside the gene matches: 7. This CDR3 is 14 amino acids long. CDR1 KGHSH and CDR2 LQKENI come from the germline V gene. The CDR3 region is CASSYGQAVYGYTF. Incomplete CDR3 DNA: TGTGCCAGCTCATACGGACAGGCAGTCTATGGC.

A word on this clone: The CDR3 goes on 3 residues after the read ends, and that part is filled in from the germline J gene. The V call is TRBV7-9, the J call TRBJ1-1; a weak D match, TRBD1 (5 bases). V lost 1 base to trimming and J lost 1 base, with 10 bases between them. Germline V gene lookup returns CDR1 SEHNR and CDR2 FQNEAQ (reference sequence). This CDR3 has 15 residues. The CDR3 reads CASSLGGHWNTEAFF. The covered CDR3 bases are TGTGCCAGCAGCTTAGGTGGACACTGGAACACTGAA.

This clone was found many times. The read gets to within 3 residues of the CDR3 end, and the germline J gene fills in the rest. The V call is TRBV29-1, the J call TRBJ1-2; 11 positions agree with TRBD1. The CDR3 is 14 amino acids. Germline V gene lookup returns CDR1 SQVTM and CDR2 ANQGSEA. The trim removed 3 bases at V and 5 bases at J, leaving 5 bases unmatched. This CDR3 reads CSVDKGQGEYGYTF. The part of the CDR3 DNA that was read is TGCAGCGTTGATAAGGGACAGGGGGAATATGGC.

This clone was seen at least ten times. With the read ending 3 residues before the CDR3 end, the germline J gene is used to fill in that end. The chain has TRBV7-8 and TRBJ2-3; D unclear. The V gene lost 2 bases and the J gene lost 2 bases, with 8 bases spanning the gap. Germline V gives CDR1 SGHVS, CDR2 FQNEAQ. The CDR3 covers 14 residues. The CDR3 loop is CASSLLQSTDTQYF. The sequenced part of the CDR3 DNA is TGTGCCAGCAGCTTATTACAATCCACAGATACG.